The 6 T cell receptor beta chains listed next were all sequenced from one sample in a study of shared clonotypes between healthy human individuals. It was CD45RO-negative cells, positively selected for CCR7, that made up naive CD8 cells, with terminally differentiated effector memory CD45RA+ cells excluded. Profiling relied on immunoSEQ multiplex PCR, and the TCRdb table lists in-frame clones only, not all of them. The top ten hold around 1.8% of the sample, which has about 2.1 million clones, 93% seen once. The sequencing input was naive CD8+ T cells from PBMCs. These receptors all come from a man younger than 30 in good health. Some clones in this sample may be carry-over from other donors' samples.

The DNA of the CDR3 is TGTGCCAGCAGCTGGGCCTTGACGGGTGAGCAGTTCTTC. Amino acid sequence: CASSWALTGEQFF. The V call is TRBV7-9, the J call TRBJ2-1; D remains unclear. The CDR3 has 13 residues. CDR1 and CDR2 from the germline V gene are SEHNR and FQNEAQ (reference sequence). V lost 4 bases and J 9 bases, leaving 13 bases between the germline ends.

This sequence joins TRBV11-2 and TRBJ2-1; 10 bases fit TRBD2. Germline assignment: CDR1 SGHAT and CDR2 FQNNGV. V shed 2 bases, J shed 0 bases, and the junction held 7 bases outside the gene matches. The CDR3 totals 18 residues. The CDR3 region is CASSLRSGRATSYNEQFF. The CDR3 DNA is TGTGCCAGCAGCTTACGGAGCGGGAGGGCCACCTCCTACAATGAGCAGTTCTTC.

About this clone: Other DNA sequences in the sample encode the same CDR3. The V gene is TRBV5-1, the J gene TRBJ2-2; D remains unclear. The V and J ends lost 1 base and 1 base respectively, with 5 bases between them. This CDR3 is 14 amino acids long. Germline lookup yields CDR1 SGHRS and CDR2 YFSETQ. In DNA form, the CDR3 reads TGCGCCAGCAGCTTGCGCGGGAACACCGGGGAGCTGTTTTTT. This sequence encodes CASSLRGNTGELFF.

The CDR3 DNA is TGTGCCAGCAGTCCCGGGCTAGCGGGATGGTACAATGAGCAGTTCTTC. Translation gives CASSPGLAGWYNEQFF. The V and J genes are TRBV9 and TRBJ2-1; 9 bases agree with TRBD2. In germline, CDR1 is SGDLS, CDR2 YYNGEE. This CDR3 is built from 16 residues. J gave up 4 bases and V 5 bases, and 10 bases lay outside the gene matches.

The chain employs TRBV6-1 and TRBJ2-7; D is undetermined. The CDR3 consists of 14 residues. Germline V CDR1 and CDR2: MNHNS, SASEGT. V was trimmed by 11 bases and J by 0 bases, leaving 17 bases between them. The CDR3: CAGGSDGSSYEQYF. CDR3 DNA sequence: TGTGCCGGCGGATCGGACGGTAGCTCCTACGAGCAGTACTTC.

V usage is TRBV27 and J usage is TRBJ2-1; 11 bases are shared with TRBD2. Germline lookup yields CDR1 MNHEY and CDR2 SMNVEV (reference sequence). The CDR3 sequence is 17 residues long. After removal of 5 bases from V and 2 bases from J, the junction contained 8 bases not matched to a gene. CDR3 DNA sequence: TGTGCCAGCAGTAATAGCGGGAGGGCCGACCCCTACAATGAGCAGTTCTTC. Translation gives CASSNSGRADPYNEQFF.